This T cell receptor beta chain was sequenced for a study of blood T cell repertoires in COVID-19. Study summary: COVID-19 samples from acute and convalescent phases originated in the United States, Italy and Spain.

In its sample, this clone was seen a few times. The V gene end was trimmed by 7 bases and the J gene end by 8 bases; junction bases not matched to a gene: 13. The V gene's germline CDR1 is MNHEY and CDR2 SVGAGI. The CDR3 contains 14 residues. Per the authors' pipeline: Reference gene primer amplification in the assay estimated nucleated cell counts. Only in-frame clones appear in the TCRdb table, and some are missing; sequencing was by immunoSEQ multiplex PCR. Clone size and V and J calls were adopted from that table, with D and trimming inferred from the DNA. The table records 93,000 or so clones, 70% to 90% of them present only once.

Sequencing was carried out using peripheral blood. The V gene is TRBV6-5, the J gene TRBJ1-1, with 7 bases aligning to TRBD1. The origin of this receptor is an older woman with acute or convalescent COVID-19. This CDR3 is CASIPPGQSTEAFF. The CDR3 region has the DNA TGTGCCAGCATTCCGCCGGGACAGTCAACCGAAGCTTTCTTT.